This T cell receptor beta chain stems from a study of CD8 T cells in ankylosing spondylitis. This clonotype has ten or more counts. No antigen is known for it. Study-wide points: Significant enrichment of disease-linked clones was reported in matched ankylosing spondylitis synovial fluid. A TCR beta motif of several highly homologous variants seemed to mark ankylosing spondylitis blood.

CDR1 and CDR2 from the germline V gene are SQVTM and ANQGSEA. The CDR3 is 20 residues long. V was pared by 2 bases and J by 1 base, with 21 bases of the junction left unmatched. TCRdb analysed the 5' RACE reads with MiXCR anew, one entry per CDR3 protein. The sample contains some 240,000 distinct CDR3 sequences, about 7.3% of which appear only once. This TCR was sampled from a male donor with ankylosing spondylitis. Material: blood, either unsorted or a sorted T cell fraction (not recorded which). The chain has TRBV29-1 and TRBJ1-2; 8 bases line up with TRBD1. CDR3 nucleotides: TGCAGCGTTGAATACCCCCTAGAGACAGGGGCGATGCGTTTTAACTATGGCTACACCTTC. Translating it yields CSVEYPLETGAMRFNYGYTF.